Here is one T cell receptor beta chain with its context. This specimen belongs to a study of Ad26.COV2.S vaccination and SARS-CoV-2 variants. Study background: Once or twice, 56 days apart, Ad26.COV2.S was delivered intramuscularly.

Sequencing used immunoSEQ multiplex PCR; TCRdb keeps in-frame clones, though not all of them. The sample has hundreds of thousands of clones, 90% seen once. Stated treatment: some 19 received Ad26.COV2.S at low or high dose, single or two shots; about 5 received placebo; per-sample allocation not given. At day 63 after the first vaccine or placebo injection, samples were drawn. This Boston cohort included adults aged 18-55 years. The source of this sequence is a person aged 18 to 59 who received the Ad26.COV2.S COVID-19 vaccine or a placebo. The input for sequencing was peripheral blood, taken in a trial of Ad26.COV2.S vaccine versus placebo.

CDR3 region: CASSLLGIGRPEGEQYF. CDR3 coding DNA: TGTGCCAGCAGCTTACTAGGTATCGGCAGGCCCGAGGGGGAGCAGTACTTC. The genes are TRBV7-2 and TRBJ2-7; the D call may be TRBD1 or TRBD2 (5 bases each). The CDR3 length is 17 residues. The germline gives CDR1 SGHTA, CDR2 FQGNSA. Trimming left V 2 bases short and J 7 bases short, with 24 bases between.